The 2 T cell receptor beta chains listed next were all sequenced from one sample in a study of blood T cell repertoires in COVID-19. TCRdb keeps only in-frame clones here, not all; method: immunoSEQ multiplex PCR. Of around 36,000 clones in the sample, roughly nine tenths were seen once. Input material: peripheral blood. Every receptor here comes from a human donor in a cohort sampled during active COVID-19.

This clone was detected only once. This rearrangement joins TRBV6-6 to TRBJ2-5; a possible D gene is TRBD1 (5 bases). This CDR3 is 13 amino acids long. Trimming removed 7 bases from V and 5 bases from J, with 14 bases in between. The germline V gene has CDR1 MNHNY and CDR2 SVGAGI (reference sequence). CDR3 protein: CASTRQPQETQYF. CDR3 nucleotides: TGTGCCAGCACCCGACAGCCTCAGGAGACCCAGTACTTC.

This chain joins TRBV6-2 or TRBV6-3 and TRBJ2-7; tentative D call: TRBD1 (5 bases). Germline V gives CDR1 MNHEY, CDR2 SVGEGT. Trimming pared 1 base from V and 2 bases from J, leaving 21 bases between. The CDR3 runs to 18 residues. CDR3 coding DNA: TGTGCCAGCAGTTACTTGGGCGACATCTTAAACAGGCCCTACGAGCAGTACTTC. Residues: CASSYLGDILNRPYEQYF.